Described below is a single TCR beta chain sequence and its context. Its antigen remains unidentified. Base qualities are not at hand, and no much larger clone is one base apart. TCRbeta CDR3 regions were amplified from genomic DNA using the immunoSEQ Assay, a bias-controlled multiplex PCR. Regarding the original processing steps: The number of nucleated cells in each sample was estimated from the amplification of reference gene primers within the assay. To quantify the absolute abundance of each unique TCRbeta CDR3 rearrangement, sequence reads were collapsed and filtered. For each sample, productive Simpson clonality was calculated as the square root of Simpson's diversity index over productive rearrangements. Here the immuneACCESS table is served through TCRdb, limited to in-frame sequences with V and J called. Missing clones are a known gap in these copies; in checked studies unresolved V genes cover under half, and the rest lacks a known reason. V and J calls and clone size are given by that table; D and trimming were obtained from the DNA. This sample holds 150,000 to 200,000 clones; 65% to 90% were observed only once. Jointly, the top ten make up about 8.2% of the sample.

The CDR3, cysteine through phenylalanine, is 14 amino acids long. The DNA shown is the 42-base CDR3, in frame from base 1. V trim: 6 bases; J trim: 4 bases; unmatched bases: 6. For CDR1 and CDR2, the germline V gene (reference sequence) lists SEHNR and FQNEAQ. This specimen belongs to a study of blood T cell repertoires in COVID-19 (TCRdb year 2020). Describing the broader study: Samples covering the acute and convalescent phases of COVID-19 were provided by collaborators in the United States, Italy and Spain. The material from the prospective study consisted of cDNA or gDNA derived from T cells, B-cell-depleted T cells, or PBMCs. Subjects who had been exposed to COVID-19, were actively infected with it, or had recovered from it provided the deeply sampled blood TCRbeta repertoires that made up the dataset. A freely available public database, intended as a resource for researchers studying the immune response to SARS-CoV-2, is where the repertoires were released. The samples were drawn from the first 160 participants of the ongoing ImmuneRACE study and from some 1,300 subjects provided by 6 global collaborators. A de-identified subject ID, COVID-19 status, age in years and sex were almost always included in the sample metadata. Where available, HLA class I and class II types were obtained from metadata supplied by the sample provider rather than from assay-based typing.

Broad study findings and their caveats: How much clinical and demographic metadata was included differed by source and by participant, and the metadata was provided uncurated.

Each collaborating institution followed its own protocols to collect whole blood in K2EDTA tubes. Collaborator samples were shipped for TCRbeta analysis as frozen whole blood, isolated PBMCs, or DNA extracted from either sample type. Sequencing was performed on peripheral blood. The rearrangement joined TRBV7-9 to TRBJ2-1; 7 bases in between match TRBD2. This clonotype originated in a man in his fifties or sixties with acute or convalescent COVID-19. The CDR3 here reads CASRSGGGYNEQFF. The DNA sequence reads TGTGCCAGCAGGTCCGGGGGAGGGTACAATGAGCAGTTCTTC.